This passage covers 4 T cell receptor beta chains from one sample sequenced in a study of T cell responses to AZD1222 COVID-19 vaccine. Some clones are missing from TCRdb's copy, which holds only in-frame ones; the method was immunoSEQ multiplex PCR. Of around 200,000 clones detected, over 85% appear once; the ten largest clones hold 3.5% to 4.5%. The material sequenced was peripheral blood, taken on day 0 of AZD1222 vaccination. These receptors were obtained from an adult in good health.

The chain recombines TRBV19 with TRBJ2-1; TRBD1 matches 7 bases. The CDR3 has 14 amino acids. Germline V lookup: CDR1 LNHDA, CDR2 SQIVND (reference sequence). The junction had 12 bases not matched to a gene; V was cut back by 9 bases and J by 7 bases. The CDR3 sequence is CASINSGQANEQFF. Written as DNA, the CDR3 is TGTGCCAGCATCAACTCCGGACAGGCGAATGAGCAGTTCTTC. The full variable domain, in which reference TRBV19 and TRBJ2-1 provide the parts outside the CDR3, is DGGITQSPKYLFRKEGQNVTLSCEQNLNHDAMYWYRQDPGQGLRLIYYSQIVNDFQKGDIAEGYSVSREKKESFPLTVTSAQKNPTAFYLCASINSGQANEQFFGPGTRLTVL.

The chain has TRBV3-1 (or the pseudogene TRBV3-2) and TRBJ2-6; the D gene is possibly TRBD2 (6 bases). Trimming pared 6 bases from V and 3 bases from J, leaving 9 bases between. Looked up from germline, CDR1 is LGHDT and CDR2 is YNNKEL (reference sequence). This CDR3 has 14 amino acids. The CDR3 nucleotides are TGTGCCAGCAGGCGGCGGGATGGGGCCAACGTCCTGACTTTC. It is translated as CASRRRDGANVLTF.

The chain is built from TRBV5-1 and TRBJ1-1, with a weak D call TRBD1 (5 bases). The V end lost 4 bases, the J end lost 6 bases, and 10 bases lay between the germline ends. There are 12 residues in the CDR3. The germline gives CDR1 SGHRS, CDR2 YFSETQ. DNA for the CDR3: TGCGCCAGCAGCCAGGGAGAGGCTGAAGCTTTCTTT. This codes for CASSQGEAEAFF.

V gene TRBV3-1 (or the pseudogene TRBV3-2) combines with J gene TRBJ1-6; perhaps TRBD1 as D (6 bases). Between the trimmed V and J ends, which lost 3 bases and 9 bases, there was a span of 12 bases. Per the germline V gene, CDR1 is LGHDT and CDR2 is YNNKEL (reference sequence). The length of the CDR3 is 14 residues. The CDR3, as DNA: TGTGCCAGCAGCCAGGGGGGGGCCATTTCACCCCTCCACTTT. It is translated as CASSQGGAISPLHF.